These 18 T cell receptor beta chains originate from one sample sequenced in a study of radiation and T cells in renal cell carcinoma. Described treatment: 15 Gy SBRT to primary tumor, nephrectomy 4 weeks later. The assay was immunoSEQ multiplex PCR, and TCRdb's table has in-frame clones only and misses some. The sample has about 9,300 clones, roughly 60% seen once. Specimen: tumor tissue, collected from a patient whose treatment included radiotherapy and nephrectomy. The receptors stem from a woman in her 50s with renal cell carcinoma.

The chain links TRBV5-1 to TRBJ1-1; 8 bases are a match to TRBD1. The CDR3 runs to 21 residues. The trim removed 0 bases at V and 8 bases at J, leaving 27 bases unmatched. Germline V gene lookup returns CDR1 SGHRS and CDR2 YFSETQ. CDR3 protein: CASSLARQHRLRQGPQEEAFF. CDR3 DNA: TGCGCCAGCAGCTTGGCCAGACAACACCGGTTGAGACAGGGGCCCCAAGAAGAAGCTTTCTTT.

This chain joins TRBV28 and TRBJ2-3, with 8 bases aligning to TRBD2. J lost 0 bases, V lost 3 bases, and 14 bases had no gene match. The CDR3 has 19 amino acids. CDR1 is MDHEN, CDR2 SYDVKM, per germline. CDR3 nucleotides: TGTGCCAGCAGTTTGCGGGTGCAGCGGGAGAGCTCTAGCACAGATACGCAGTATTTT. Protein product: CASSLRVQRESSSTDTQYF.

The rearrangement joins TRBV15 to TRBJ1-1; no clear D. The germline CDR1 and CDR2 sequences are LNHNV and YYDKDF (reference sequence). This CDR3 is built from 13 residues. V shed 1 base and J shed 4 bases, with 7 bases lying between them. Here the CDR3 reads CATSRAKSTEAFF. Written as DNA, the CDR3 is TGTGCCACCAGCAGAGCGAAGTCCACTGAAGCTTTCTTT.

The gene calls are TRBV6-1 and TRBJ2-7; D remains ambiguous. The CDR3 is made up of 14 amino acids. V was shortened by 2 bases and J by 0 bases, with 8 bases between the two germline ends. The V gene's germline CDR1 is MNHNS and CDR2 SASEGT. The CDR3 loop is CASSEQMSSYEQYF. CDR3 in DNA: TGTGCCAGCAGTGAACAGATGAGCTCCTACGAGCAGTACTTC.

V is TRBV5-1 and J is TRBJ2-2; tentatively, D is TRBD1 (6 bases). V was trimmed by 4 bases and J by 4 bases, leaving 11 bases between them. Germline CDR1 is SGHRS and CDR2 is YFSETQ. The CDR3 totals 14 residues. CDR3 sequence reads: CASSGGRGTGELFF. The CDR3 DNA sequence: TGCGCCAGCAGCGGGGGCCGCGGCACCGGGGAGCTGTTTTTT.

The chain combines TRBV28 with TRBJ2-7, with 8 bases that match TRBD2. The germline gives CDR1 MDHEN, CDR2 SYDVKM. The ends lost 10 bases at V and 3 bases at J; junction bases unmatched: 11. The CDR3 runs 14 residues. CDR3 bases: TGTGCCATAAGGGCGGGGGGCAGATACTACGAGCAGTACTTC. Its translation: CAIRAGGRYYEQYF.

The CDR3 spells CASSDRVSGELFF. In nucleotides, the CDR3 is TGTGCCAGCAGCGACAGGGTATCCGGGGAGCTGTTTTTT. The chain carries TRBV7-2 and TRBJ2-2, with 7 bases lining up with TRBD1. There are 13 residues in the CDR3. Germline-derived CDR1 and CDR2 are SGHTA and FQGNSA. V lost 5 bases, J lost 6 bases, and 3 bases stayed unmatched.

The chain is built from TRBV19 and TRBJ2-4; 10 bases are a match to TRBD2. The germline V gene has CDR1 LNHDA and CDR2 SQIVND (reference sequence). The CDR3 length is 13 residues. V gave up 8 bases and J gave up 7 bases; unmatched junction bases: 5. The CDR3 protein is CASATGLANIQYF. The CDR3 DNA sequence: TGTGCCAGTGCCACGGGACTAGCGAACATTCAGTACTTC.

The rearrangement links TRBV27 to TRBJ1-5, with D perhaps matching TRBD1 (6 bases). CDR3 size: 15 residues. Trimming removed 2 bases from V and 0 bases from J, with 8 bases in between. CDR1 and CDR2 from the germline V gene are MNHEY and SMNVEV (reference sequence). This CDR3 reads CASSLRGGSNQPQHF. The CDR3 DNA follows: TGTGCCAGCAGTTTAAGGGGGGGTAGCAATCAGCCCCAGCATTTT.

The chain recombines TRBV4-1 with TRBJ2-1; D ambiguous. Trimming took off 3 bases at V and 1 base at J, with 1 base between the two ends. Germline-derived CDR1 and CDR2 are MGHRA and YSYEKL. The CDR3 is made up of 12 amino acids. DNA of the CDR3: TGCGCCAGCAGCCAGTCCTACAATGAGCAGTTCTTC. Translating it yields CASSQSYNEQFF.

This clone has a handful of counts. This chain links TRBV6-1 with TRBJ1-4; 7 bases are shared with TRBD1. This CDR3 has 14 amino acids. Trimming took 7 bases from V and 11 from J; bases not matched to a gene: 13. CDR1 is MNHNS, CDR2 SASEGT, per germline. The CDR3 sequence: CASIEGQAVRKLFF. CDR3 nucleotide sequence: TGTGCCAGCATCGAAGGACAGGCGGTCCGGAAACTGTTTTTT.

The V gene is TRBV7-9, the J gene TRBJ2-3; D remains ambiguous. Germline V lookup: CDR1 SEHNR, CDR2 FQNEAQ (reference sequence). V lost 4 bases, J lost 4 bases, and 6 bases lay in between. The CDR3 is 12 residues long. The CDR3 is CASSSTSDTQYF. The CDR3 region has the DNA TGTGCCAGCAGCTCAACCTCAGATACGCAGTATTTT.

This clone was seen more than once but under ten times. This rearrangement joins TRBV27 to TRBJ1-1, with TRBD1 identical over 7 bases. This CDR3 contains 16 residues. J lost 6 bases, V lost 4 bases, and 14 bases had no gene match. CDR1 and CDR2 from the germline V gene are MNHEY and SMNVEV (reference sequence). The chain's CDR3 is CASSYRGPALNAEAFF. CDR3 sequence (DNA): TGTGCCAGCAGTTACAGGGGTCCGGCCCTTAACGCTGAAGCTTTCTTT.

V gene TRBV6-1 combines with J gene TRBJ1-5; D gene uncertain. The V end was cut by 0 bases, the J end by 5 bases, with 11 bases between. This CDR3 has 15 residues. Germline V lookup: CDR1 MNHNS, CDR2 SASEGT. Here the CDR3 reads CASSEAFGLYQPQHF. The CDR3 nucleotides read TGTGCCAGCAGTGAAGCGTTTGGGTTGTATCAGCCCCAGCATTTT.

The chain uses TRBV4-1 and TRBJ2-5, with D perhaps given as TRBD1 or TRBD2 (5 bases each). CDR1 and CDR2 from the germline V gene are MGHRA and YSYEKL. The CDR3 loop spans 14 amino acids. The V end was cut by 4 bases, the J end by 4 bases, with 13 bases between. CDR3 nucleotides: TGCGCCAGCAGCCGTCCCGGGACCGTAGAGACCCAGTACTTC. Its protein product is CASSRPGTVETQYF.

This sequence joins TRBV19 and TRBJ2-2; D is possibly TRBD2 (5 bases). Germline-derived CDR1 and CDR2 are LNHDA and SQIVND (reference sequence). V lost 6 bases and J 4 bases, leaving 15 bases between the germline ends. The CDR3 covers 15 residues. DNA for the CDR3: TGTGCCAGTAGGAACCAAGGGAGTAGCACCGGGGAGCTGTTTTTT. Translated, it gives CASRNQGSSTGELFF. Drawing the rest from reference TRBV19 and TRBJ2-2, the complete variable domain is DGGITQSPKYLFRKEGQNVTLSCEQNLNHDAMYWYRQDPGQGLRLIYYSQIVNDFQKGDIAEGYSVSREKKESFPLTVTSAQKNPTAFYLCASRNQGSSTGELFFGEGSRLTVL.

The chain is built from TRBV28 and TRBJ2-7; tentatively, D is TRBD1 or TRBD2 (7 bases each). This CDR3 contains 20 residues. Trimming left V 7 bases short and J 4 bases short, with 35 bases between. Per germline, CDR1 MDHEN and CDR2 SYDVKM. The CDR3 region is CASTTGQAYDRERGFYEQYF. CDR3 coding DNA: TGTGCCAGCACCACCGGACAGGCCTACGACCGGGAGCGGGGCTTTTACGAGCAGTACTTC.

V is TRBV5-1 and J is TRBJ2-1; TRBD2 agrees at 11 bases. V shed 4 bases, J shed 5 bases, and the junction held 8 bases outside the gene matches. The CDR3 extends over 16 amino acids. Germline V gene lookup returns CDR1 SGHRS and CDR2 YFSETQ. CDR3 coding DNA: TGCGCCAGCAGCACCATTACTAGCGGGGGAGACAATGAGCAGTTCTTC. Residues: CASSTITSGGDNEQFF. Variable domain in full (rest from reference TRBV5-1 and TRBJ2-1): KAGVTQTPRYLIKTRGQQVTLSCSPISGHRSVSWYQQTPGQGLQFLFEYFSETQRNKGNFPGRFSGRQFSNSRSEMNVSTLELGDSALYLCASSTITSGGDNEQFFGPGTRLTVL.